The source of this T cell receptor beta chain is a study of post-analysis software for immune sequencing data. Each TCR beta cDNA library carried unique molecular identifiers. Each sample of roughly 0.95 to 10 million input T cells yielded 500,000 or so cDNA molecules, so each molecule approximated one T cell. TCRdb itself ran the PCR reads through MiXCR, one entry per CDR3 protein. The sample lists 750,000 to 950,000 distinct CDR3 sequences, approximately 53% occurring once. This clonotype was seen more than once but under ten times. Its cognate antigen is unknown. Per the germline V gene, CDR1 is SGHRS and CDR2 is YFSETQ. The ends were cut back, 4 bases at V and 2 bases at J, with 12 bases in the middle. This CDR3 contains 14 residues. General study findings and limits: Same-batch samples co-clustered strongly by F measure. Controls' normalized Chao1 diversity significantly exceeded that of multiple sclerosis patients. Elevated frequency relative to controls characterized roughly five TRBV segments in patients, TRBV5-6, TRBV5-1 and TRBV20-1 among them.

The chain links TRBV5-1 to TRBJ1-1; D not resolved. Sequencing was carried out using blood. This receptor was taken from a girl between 10 and 17 years old with multiple sclerosis. The CDR3 reads CASSPEPPNTEAFF. CDR3 nucleotide sequence: TGCGCCAGCAGCCCGGAACCTCCTAACACTGAAGCTTTCTTT.